This T cell receptor beta chain was captured by sequencing in a study of blood T cell repertoires in COVID-19. Study-level information: Italy, Spain and the United States were the sources of the convalescent and acute COVID-19 samples. T cells, B-cell-depleted T cells, or PBMCs supplied cDNA or gDNA.

In germline, CDR1 is MNHEY, CDR2 SVGAGI. The CDR3 totals 14 residues. Losses at the gene ends were 11 bases for V and 3 bases for J; bases not matched to a gene: 10. Original methodology: Amplification from reference gene primers served as the basis for estimated nucleated cell counts. Assay used: immunoSEQ multiplex PCR; TCRdb lists only in-frame clones, some missing. The D gene and trimming were derived from the DNA, and the V and J assignments and clone size from that table. Here the sample spans fewer than 100,000 clones, about four fifths being singletons. This clonotype was obtained from a human donor in a cohort sampled during active COVID-19. What was sequenced was peripheral blood. The chain combines TRBV6-5 with TRBJ2-5; 9 positions match TRBD1. The CDR3 DNA reads TGTGCCGCACGTGAGGACAGGGGCAAAGAGACCCAGTACTTC. Translated, it gives CAAREDRGKETQYF.